Shown below are 7 T cell receptor beta chains from a single sample sequenced in a study of yellow fever vaccine responses in identical twins. One entry per CDR3 protein, called by TCRdb with MiXCR from the RT-PCR reads. The sample has approximately 33,000 distinct CDR3 sequences; more than 50% are singletons. The specimen was T cells from blood (PBMCs), unsorted or a sorted subset (not recorded which), collected before or after yellow fever vaccination (not recorded which). The source of these receptors is a woman aged 18-29 years who received the yellow fever vaccine.

The J gene is TRBJ1-6, the V gene TRBV11-1, with 10 bases matching TRBD1. Trimming cost V 3 bases and J 7 bases; bases outside gene matches: 6. Germline CDR1 reads SGHAT; CDR2 reads FQDESV (reference sequence). This CDR3 comprises 16 residues. In DNA form, the CDR3 reads TGTGCCAGCAGCTTCGACCGGACAGGGGGGAATTCACCCCTCCACTTT. It is translated as CASSFDRTGGNSPLHF.

The chain employs TRBV4-3 and TRBJ2-3, with D maybe TRBD2 (6 bases). Trimming pared 3 bases from V and 3 bases from J, leaving 19 bases between. In germline, CDR1 is LGHNA, CDR2 YSLEER. The CDR3 spans 17 residues. CDR3 region: CASSQLPGGKPTDTQYF. CDR3 sequence (DNA): TGCGCCAGCAGCCAGCTCCCCGGCGGGAAACCAACAGATACGCAGTATTTT.

V usage is TRBV20-1 and J usage is TRBJ2-3; the D call may be TRBD1 or TRBD2 (5 bases each). Germline CDR1 is DFQATT and CDR2 is SNEGSKA (reference sequence). The CDR3 runs 14 residues. Trimming removed 7 bases from V and 2 bases from J, with 16 bases in between. This CDR3 reads CSESEGPSTDTQYF. For the CDR3, the DNA is TGCAGTGAAAGTGAGGGGCCTTCCACAGATACGCAGTATTTT.

The rearrangement joins TRBV4-1 to TRBJ2-3; 8 nucleotides match TRBD1. Germline CDR1 and CDR2: MGHRA and YSYEKL. The CDR3 is made up of 15 amino acids. With 5 bases clipped from V and 5 bases from J, the junction kept 9 bases outside the gene matches. The CDR3 reads CASSFSGTGQDTQYF. In nucleotides, the CDR3 is TGCGCCAGCAGCTTTTCAGGGACAGGACAAGATACGCAGTATTTT.

This sequence joins TRBV10-1 and TRBJ2-3, with TRBD1 as a possible D gene (5 bases). Germline V gene lookup returns CDR1 WNHNN and CDR2 SYGVQD (reference sequence). The ends were cut back, 5 bases at V and 4 bases at J, with 7 bases in the middle. This CDR3 is built from 12 residues. The CDR3 here is CASSQGPDTQYF. For the CDR3, the DNA is TGCGCCAGCAGTCAGGGTCCAGATACGCAGTATTTT.

The genes are TRBV7-3 and TRBJ1-1, with 11 bases fitting TRBD1. CDR1 is SGHTA and CDR2 is FQGTGA in the germline V gene. The CDR3 consists of 14 residues. The ends lost 1 base at V and 8 bases at J; junction bases unmatched: 3. The DNA of the CDR3 is TGTGCCAGCAGCTTAAGGGACAGGGGGATGGAAGCTTTCTTT. The encoded protein is CASSLRDRGMEAFF.

In DNA form, the CDR3 reads TGCGCCAGCAGTGCAGTCGCAACTAATGAAAAACTGTTTTTT. Residues: CASSAVATNEKLFF. The chain couples TRBV10-1 to TRBJ1-4; unclear D gene. Trimming removed 4 bases at V and 0 bases at J, with 6 bases between. Germline assignment: CDR1 WNHNN and CDR2 SYGVQD (reference sequence). The CDR3 sequence is 14 residues long.